These T cell receptor beta chains were read from a single sample in a study of T cell repertoires in ileal Crohn's disease. TCRdb's copy holds only in-frame clones and misses some; the assay was immunoSEQ multiplex PCR. The table has some 4,200 clones, 69% seen once. Source material: ileal tissue. The receptors stem from an adult with Crohn's disease. Each CDR3 is given with its conserved first and last residue. A D gene is named only where the DNA matches it firmly. The size field is filled for only some rows; it gives once, few, many or a size class.

v_gene	abundance	j_gene	d_gene	CDR3aa	CDR3nt
TRBV6-5	few	TRBJ1-5	TRBD1	CASSSRGRNQPQHF	TGTGCCAGCAGTTCCAGGGGGCGCAATCAGCCCCAGCATTTT
TRBV29-1	NA	TRBJ1-1	NA	CSVRTGGNTEAFF	TGCAGCGTGCGAACTGGAGGAAACACTGAAGCTTTCTTT
TRBV7-6	large	TRBJ1-5	NA	CASSLGGGNQPQHF	TGTGCCAGCAGCCTGGGGGGGGGCAATCAGCCCCAGCATTTT
TRBV19	NA	TRBJ1-2	TRBD1	CASSPDRVGYGYTF	TGTGCCAGTAGTCCGGACAGGGTTGGTTATGGCTACACCTTC
TRBV30	NA	TRBJ1-2	NA	CAWSANSQSYGYTF	TGTGCCTGGAGTGCGAACAGCCAATCCTATGGCTACACCTTC
TRBV6-1	once	TRBJ2-7	TRBD2	CASSRGGLYEQYF	TGTGCCAGCTCTCGGGGGGGCCTCTACGAGCAGTACTTC
TRBV4-3	few	TRBJ2-2	NA	CASSQERLTGELFF	TGCGCCAGCAGCCAAGAGAGGCTCACCGGGGAGCTGTTTTTT
TRBV6-1	NA	TRBJ1-5	TRBD1	CASSGRTGRDQPQHF	TGTGCCAGCAGTGGAAGGACAGGGAGAGATCAGCCCCAGCATTTT
TRBV7-2	few	TRBJ2-7	TRBD1	CASSGSRWDRADEQYF	TGTGCCAGCAGCGGTAGTAGGTGGGACAGGGCTGACGAGCAGTACTTC
TRBV2	NA	TRBJ2-3	NA	CATRRVADTQYF	TGTGCCACTCGGCGGGTCGCAGATACGCAGTATTTT
TRBV5-1	NA	TRBJ1-6	TRBD1	CASSSDPGQGTSPLHF	TGCGCCAGCAGCTCGGATCCGGGACAGGGAACTTCACCCCTCCACTTT
TRBV7-2	NA	TRBJ2-1	NA	CASSLAGAVSYNEQFF	TGTGCCAGCAGCTTGGCAGGGGCCGTAAGCTACAATGAGCAGTTCTTC
TRBV30	NA	TRBJ1-2	NA	CAWRKDSYGYTF	TGTGCCTGGAGAAAGGACAGCTATGGCTACACCTTC
TRBV5-8	NA	TRBJ2-1	TRBD1	CASRDRGSNEQFF	TGTGCCAGCCGGGACAGGGGGTCTAATGAGCAGTTCTTC
TRBV10-3	NA	TRBJ2-7	TRBD1	CAISGDSGHEQYF	TGTGCCATCAGTGGGGACAGTGGCCACGAGCAGTACTTC
TRBV5-8	few	TRBJ1-2	NA	CASRDQGLVNYGYTF	TGTGCCAGCAGAGATCAGGGTCTTGTCAACTATGGCTACACCTTC